The 10 T cell receptor beta chains below were found in one sample sequenced in a study of blood T cell repertoires in COVID-19. Only in-frame clones appear in the TCRdb table, and some are missing; sequencing was by immunoSEQ multiplex PCR. The sample consists of about 120,000 clones, approximately 80% of them appearing once. The sequencing sample was made of peripheral blood. These receptors all stem from a man in his 70s with acute or convalescent COVID-19.

This clone turned up a few times. The chain uses TRBV29-1 and TRBJ1-4; D is uncertain. Trimming removed 8 bases at V and 8 bases at J, with 15 bases between. CDR3 length: 12 amino acids. The germline CDR1 and CDR2 sequences are SQVTM and ANQGSEA. CDR3 region: CSFRMSGEKLFF. CDR3 nucleotides: TGCAGCTTCCGTATGTCCGGGGAAAAACTGTTTTTT. The variable domain in full, with the rest retrieved from reference TRBV29-1 and TRBJ1-4, is SAVISQKPSRDICQRGTSLTIQCQVDSQVTMMFWYRQQPGQSLTLIATANQGSEATYESGFVIDKFPISRPNLTFSTLTVSNMSPEDSSIYLCSFRMSGEKLFFGSGTQLSVL.

As to this clone: In the same sample, other DNA sequences code for this CDR3. The chain uses TRBV6-1 and TRBJ1-1; D might be TRBD1 (5 bases). Trimming took 3 bases from V and 5 from J, leaving 7 bases between them. This CDR3 spans 12 amino acids. CDR1 and CDR2 from the germline V gene are MNHNS and SASEGT. CDR3 sequence reads: CASSEGGTEAFF. In DNA form, the CDR3 reads TGTGCCAGCAGTGAGGGGGGTACTGAAGCTTTCTTT.

This clone was observed a few times. J is TRBJ1-4 and V is TRBV10-1, with 8 bases matching TRBD1. The CDR3 is 13 residues long. Germline V lookup: CDR1 WNHNN, CDR2 SYGVQD (reference sequence). The ends lost 5 bases at V and 5 bases at J; junction bases unmatched: 1. The chain's CDR3 is CASSRDRNEKLFF. CDR3 coding DNA: TGCGCCAGCAGTCGGGACAGGAATGAAAAACTGTTTTTT.

J is TRBJ2-7 and V is TRBV6-5; possible D gene TRBD2, 5 bases. Trimming took off 0 bases at V and 2 bases at J, with 11 bases between the two ends. Germline CDR1 and CDR2: MNHEY and SVGAGI. This CDR3 has 15 amino acids. The CDR3 DNA follows: TGTGCCAGCAGTTACTCAGCGGAAGGGACCTACGAGCAGTACTTC. This gives the protein CASSYSAEGTYEQYF.

This clone was recorded once. The V gene is TRBV11-2, the J gene TRBJ1-4; 12 nucleotides align to TRBD1. The CDR3 contains 15 residues. Germline CDR1 is SGHAT and CDR2 is FQNNGV. V dropped 6 bases and J dropped 7; count of bases not matched to a gene: 6. CDR3 nucleotide sequence: TGTGCCAGCAGTCGGGGGGACAGGGGGCCTGAAAAACTGTTTTTT. This codes for CASSRGDRGPEKLFF.

This CDR3 is CASSASGGKNSPLHF. The CDR3 DNA follows: TGTGCCAGCAGCGCCTCAGGAGGGAAGAATTCACCCCTCCACTTT. The rearrangement joins TRBV7-9 to TRBJ1-6; D gene unclear. This CDR3 contains 15 residues. Germline CDR1 and CDR2: SEHNR and FQNEAQ (reference sequence). V gave up 5 bases and J gave up 7 bases, with 15 bases separating them.

This rearrangement joins TRBV18 to TRBJ1-6; D perhaps matches TRBD1 (5 bases). The CDR3 is 15 amino acids. Germline V gene sequence: CDR1 KGHSH, CDR2 LQKENI. The ends were cut back, 3 bases at V and 4 bases at J, with 10 bases in the middle. The CDR3 spells CASSPFPGYNSPLHF. For the CDR3, the DNA is TGTGCCAGCTCACCGTTTCCAGGGTATAATTCACCCCTCCACTTT.

The chain combines TRBV5-1 with TRBJ1-2; a weak D match, TRBD1 (6 bases). Germline V lookup: CDR1 SGHRS, CDR2 YFSETQ. With 3 bases removed from V and 5 bases from J, the gap between germline ends came to 14 bases. CDR3 length: 14 amino acids. The DNA for the CDR3 is TGCGCCAGCAGCTCCACAGGGCTGGCGTATGGCTACACCTTC. This sequence encodes CASSSTGLAYGYTF.

The V gene is TRBV3-1 (or the pseudogene TRBV3-2), the J gene TRBJ1-2; TRBD1 matches at 7 bases. This CDR3 has 13 amino acids. Germline CDR1 and CDR2: LGHDT and YNNKEL (reference sequence). The V segment lost 4 bases and the J segment 6 bases; nucleotides outside the gene matches: 5. The CDR3 DNA sequence: TGTGCCAGCAGCCGGCAGGGGGGAAATGGCTACACCTTC. Translation gives CASSRQGGNGYTF.

The sample holds one count of this clone. This chain links TRBV9 with TRBJ2-1; 9 nucleotides align to TRBD1. The V gene end was trimmed by 4 bases and the J gene end by 2 bases; junction bases not matched to a gene: 7. This CDR3 is 16 amino acids long. Germline assignment: CDR1 SGDLS and CDR2 YYNGEE. The CDR3 nucleotides read TGTGCCAGCAGCACCAACCGACAGGGGGCCTACAATGAGCAGTTCTTC. This gives the protein CASSTNRQGAYNEQFF.